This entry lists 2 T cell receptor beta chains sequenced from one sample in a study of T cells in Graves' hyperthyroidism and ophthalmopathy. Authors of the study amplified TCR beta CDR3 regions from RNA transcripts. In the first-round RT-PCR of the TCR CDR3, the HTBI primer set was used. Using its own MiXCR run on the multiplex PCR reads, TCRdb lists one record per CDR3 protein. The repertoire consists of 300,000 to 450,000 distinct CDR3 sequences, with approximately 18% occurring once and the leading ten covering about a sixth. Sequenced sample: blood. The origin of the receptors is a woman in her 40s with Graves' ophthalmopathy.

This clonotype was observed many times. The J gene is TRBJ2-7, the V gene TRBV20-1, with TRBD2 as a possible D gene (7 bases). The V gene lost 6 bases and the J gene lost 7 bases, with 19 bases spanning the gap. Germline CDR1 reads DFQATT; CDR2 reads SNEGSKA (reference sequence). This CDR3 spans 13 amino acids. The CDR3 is CSATGHRAGEQYF. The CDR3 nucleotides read TGCAGTGCCACGGGACACCGAGCGGGGGAGCAGTACTTC.

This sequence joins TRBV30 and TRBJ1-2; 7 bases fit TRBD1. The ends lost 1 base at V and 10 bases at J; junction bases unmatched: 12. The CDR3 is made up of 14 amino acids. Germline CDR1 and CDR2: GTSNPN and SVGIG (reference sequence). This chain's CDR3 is CAWSGLGQPRVYTF. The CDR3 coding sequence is TGTGCCTGGAGTGGATTGGGACAGCCGAGAGTCTACACCTTC.